The 4 T cell receptor beta chains presented below share a single source sample, sequenced in a study of Graves' ophthalmopathy and Graves' hyperthyroidism. The authors amplified TCR beta CDR3 regions from RNA transcripts. First-round RT-PCR with HTBI primers preceded a second-round multiplex PCR. MiXCR, applied by TCRdb to the multiplex PCR reads, yields one record per CDR3 protein. The repertoire holds some 170,000 distinct CDR3 sequences, with around two fifths as singletons. The material sequenced was peripheral blood. The receptors were gathered from a man aged 25-45 years with Graves' ophthalmopathy.

This clonotype has ten or more counts. This chain joins TRBV6-1 and TRBJ1-5, with a weak D call TRBD1 (5 bases). Germline CDR1 and CDR2: MNHNS and SASEGT. This CDR3 region has 15 residues. V was shortened by 5 bases and J by 5 bases, with 16 bases between the two germline ends. The CDR3: CASSTGATGHQPQHF. CDR3 sequence (DNA): TGTGCCAGCAGTACGGGAGCCACGGGGCATCAGCCCCAGCATTTT.

This chain uses TRBV10-3 with TRBJ2-2, with 12 bases fitting TRBD2. Trimming at V came to 10 bases and at J to 7 bases, leaving 13 bases not matched to a gene. Germline V gene data show CDR1 as ENHRY and CDR2 as SYGVKD. The CDR3 consists of 16 residues. The CDR3 coding sequence is TGTGCCAACATGCTAGCGGGAGGGAAGGGGGACGGGGAGCTGTTTTTT. This encodes CANMLAGGKGDGELFF.

V and J are TRBV7-9 and TRBJ2-5; TRBD2 aligns across 7 bases. Germline CDR1 is SEHNR and CDR2 is FQNEAQ (reference sequence). There are 14 residues in the CDR3. The V segment lost 4 bases and the J segment 4 bases; nucleotides outside the gene matches: 6. CDR3 protein: CASSSVGGPETQYF. DNA of the CDR3: TGTGCCAGCAGCTCCGTGGGAGGGCCAGAGACCCAGTACTTC.

This clonotype was counted at least ten times. The junction shows a germline mismatch at one end, possibly a read error. V and J are TRBV28 and TRBJ2-7; no clear D gene. The CDR3 has 14 residues. The germline CDR1 and CDR2 sequences are MDHEN and SYDVKM. The CDR3: CASSLGQLSCEQYF. The CDR3 nucleotides read TGTGCCAGCAGTTTAGGTCAGCTCTCCTGCGAGCAGTACTTC. The full variable domain, completed using reference TRBV28 and TRBJ2-7, is DVKVTQSSRYLVKRTGEKVFLECVQDMDHENMFWYRQDPGLGLRLIYFSYDVKMKEKGDIPEGYSVSREKKERFSLILESASTNQTSMYLCASSLGQLSCEQYFGPGTRLTVT.